The T cell receptor beta chain described here comes from a study of blood T cell repertoires in COVID-19. Overall study context: The United States, Italy and Spain provided the acute and convalescent COVID-19 samples. PBMCs, B-cell-depleted T cells, or T cells provided the cDNA or gDNA that made up the material.

Trimming removed 4 bases from V and 0 bases from J; junction bases left unmatched: 5. Germline CDR1 KGHDR, CDR2 SFDVKD. There are 16 residues in the CDR3. Under the authors' procedure: Reference gene primers were amplified, and this amplification served to estimate nucleated cell counts. Repertoires were generated with immunoSEQ multiplex PCR, while TCRdb's copy carries only in-frame clones and drops some. That table supplies the V and J calls and clone size; D and trimming were determined from the DNA. The table lists over 400,000 clones, approximately 90% of them singletons. This clone was observed a single time.

This clonotype was sampled from a woman aged 25 to 39 with active or convalescent COVID-19. Sequenced: peripheral blood. V is TRBV24-1 and J is TRBJ2-3, with TRBD2 matching over 8 bases. In nucleotides, the CDR3 is TGTGCCACCAGTGACGCAAGCGGGAGAAGCACAGATACGCAGTATTTT. Translation gives CATSDASGRSTDTQYF.